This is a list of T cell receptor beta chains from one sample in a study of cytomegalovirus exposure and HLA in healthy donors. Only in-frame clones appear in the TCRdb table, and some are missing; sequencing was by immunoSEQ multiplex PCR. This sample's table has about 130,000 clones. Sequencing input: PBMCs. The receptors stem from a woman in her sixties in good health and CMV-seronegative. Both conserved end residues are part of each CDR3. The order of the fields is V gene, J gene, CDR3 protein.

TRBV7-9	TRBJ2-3	CASSLARTRTDTQYF
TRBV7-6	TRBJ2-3	CASSLAPPLAADTQYF
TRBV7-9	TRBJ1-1	CASSFPEYTEAFF
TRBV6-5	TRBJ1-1	CASSSINTEAFF
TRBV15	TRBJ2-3	CATSRAQRSTDTQYF
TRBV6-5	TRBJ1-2	CASSYGTGAYGYTF
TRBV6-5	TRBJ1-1	CASSYIGGGTRAFF
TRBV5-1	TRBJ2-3	CASSAGQGADTQYF
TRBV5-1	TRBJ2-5	CASSLALTPTETQYF
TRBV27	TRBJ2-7	CASSLSEDRGPYEQYF
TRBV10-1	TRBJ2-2	CASSDGASGGVTGELFF
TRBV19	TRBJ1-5	CASNKVRKGASSNQPQHF
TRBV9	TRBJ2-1	CASSPEGVWNEQFF
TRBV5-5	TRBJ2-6	CASSLWGGGTGGANVLTF
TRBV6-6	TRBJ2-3	CASSYSVASFFDTQYF
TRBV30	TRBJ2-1	CAWRAGTYNEQFF
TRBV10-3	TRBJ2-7	CAISESSEQYF
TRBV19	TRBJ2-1	CASGGIGEQFF
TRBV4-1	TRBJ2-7	CASSQSGTGSDEQYF
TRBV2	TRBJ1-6	CASNIRGTYYNSPLHF
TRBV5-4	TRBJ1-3	CASSSPEGNTIYF
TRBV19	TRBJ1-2	CASSIVLNAGYGYTF
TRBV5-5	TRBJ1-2	CASSPQGEYGYTF
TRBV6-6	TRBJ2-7	CASSSSWSAAYEQYF
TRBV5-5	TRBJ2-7	CASSLLLGHEQYF
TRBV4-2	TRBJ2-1	CASSQDPGNSYNEQFF
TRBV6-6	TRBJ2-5	CASTGETQYF
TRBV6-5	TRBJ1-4	CASSYPGELGRKTVF